This T cell receptor (beta chain) is drawn from a study of blood T cell repertoires in COVID-19. As originally analysed: Using reference gene primer amplification, nucleated cell counts were estimated. The repertoire was sequenced with immunoSEQ multiplex PCR; TCRdb's copy has only in-frame clones and lacks some. That table is the source of V, J and clone size, and D and trimming were worked out from the DNA. The sample includes roughly 150,000 clones, approximately 80% of them seen just once. V dropped 5 bases and J dropped 3; count of bases not matched to a gene: 8. The CDR3 runs to 15 residues. Looked up from germline, CDR1 is SGHTA and CDR2 is FQGNSA. Cohorts were based on clinical histories the participants reported.

The chain couples TRBV7-2 to TRBJ2-7; 9 bases align to TRBD1. The clonotype comes from a man aged 70-80 years who had been exposed to COVID-19. Sequencing used PBMCs or T cells enriched from blood (not recorded which). As DNA, the CDR3 is TGTGCCAGCAGCGACTGGGACAGGGTAAACTACGAGCAGTACTTC. Residues: CASSDWDRVNYEQYF.